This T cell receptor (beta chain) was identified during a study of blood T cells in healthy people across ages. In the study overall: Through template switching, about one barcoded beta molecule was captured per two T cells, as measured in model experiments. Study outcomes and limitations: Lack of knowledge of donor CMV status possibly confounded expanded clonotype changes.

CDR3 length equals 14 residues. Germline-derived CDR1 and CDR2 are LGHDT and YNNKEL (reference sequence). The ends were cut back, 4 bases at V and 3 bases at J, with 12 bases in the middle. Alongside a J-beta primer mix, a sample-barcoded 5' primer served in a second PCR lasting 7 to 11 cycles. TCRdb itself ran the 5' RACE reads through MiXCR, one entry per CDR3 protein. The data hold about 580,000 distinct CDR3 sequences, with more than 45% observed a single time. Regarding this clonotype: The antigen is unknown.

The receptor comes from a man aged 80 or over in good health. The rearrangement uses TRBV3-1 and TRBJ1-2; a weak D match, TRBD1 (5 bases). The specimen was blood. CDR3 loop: CASSRGRADYGYTF. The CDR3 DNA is TGTGCCAGCAGCCGGGGACGTGCCGACTATGGCTACACCTTC.